These 26 T cell receptor beta chains originate from one sample sequenced in a study of OX40 agonist ivuxolimab in advanced cancers. The method was the immunoSEQ multiplex PCR assay. What TCRdb holds here is the immuneACCESS table cut down to in-frame rearrangements. Part of the clones is not present; checked against another copy, under half of the missing clones reflect an unresolved V gene, and the others are unexplained. The sample table records about 75,000 clones; under 95% of these occur just once. 0.37% of the sample is taken by the ten largest. The sample in question was CD4+ or CD8+ T cells sorted from blood, obtained in a trial of the OX40 agonist ivuxolimab. Every receptor here comes from an adult with an advanced solid tumor such as melanoma, head and neck, liver or kidney cancer.

This chain connects TRBV27 to TRBJ2-2, with TRBD2 identical over 13 bases. The germline gives CDR1 MNHEY, CDR2 SMNVEV (reference sequence). This CDR3 region has 17 residues. The ends lost 7 bases at V and 6 bases at J; junction bases unmatched: 11. CDR3 nucleotides: TGTGCCAGCACCTTTATACCCGGGACTAGCGGGGCCGGGGAGCTGTTTTTT. This codes for CASTFIPGTSGAGELFF.

This rearrangement joins TRBV27 to TRBJ2-2; no reliable D call. V was clipped by 5 bases and J by 1 base, with 5 bases between them. Per germline, CDR1 MNHEY and CDR2 SMNVEV (reference sequence). The CDR3 covers 13 residues. The CDR3 loop reads CASSLGNTGELFF. CDR3 coding DNA: TGTGCCAGCAGTCTCGGGAACACCGGGGAGCTGTTTTTT.

The J gene is TRBJ2-3, the V gene TRBV5-1; 8 bases map to TRBD1. V trimming: 3 bases; J trimming: 1 base; junction bases outside the gene matches: 4. CDR1 and CDR2 from the germline V gene are SGHRS and YFSETQ. The CDR3 consists of 15 residues. The CDR3 is CASSSQGAGTDTQYF. CDR3 sequence (DNA): TGCGCCAGCAGCTCTCAGGGGGCGGGCACAGATACGCAGTATTTT. Based on the CDR3 plus reference TRBV5-1 and TRBJ2-3, the full variable domain is KAGVTQTPRYLIKTRGQQVTLSCSPISGHRSVSWYQQTPGQGLQFLFEYFSETQRNKGNFPGRFSGRQFSNSRSEMNVSTLELGDSALYLCASSSQGAGTDTQYFGPGTRLTVL.

The chain couples TRBV5-1 to TRBJ2-7, with 9 bases identical to TRBD1. V shed 0 bases and J 1 base; nucleotides not matched to a gene: 11. The germline CDR1 and CDR2 sequences are SGHRS and YFSETQ. This CDR3 spans 18 amino acids. The CDR3: CASSLAGGTGQGSYEQYF. The CDR3 coding sequence is TGCGCCAGCAGCTTGGCCGGCGGAACGGGACAGGGATCCTACGAGCAGTACTTC.

This chain connects TRBV5-4 to TRBJ2-3, with 10 bases matching TRBD2. V trimming: 4 bases; J trimming: 6 bases; junction bases outside the gene matches: 5. Germline CDR1 and CDR2: SGHNT and YYREEE (reference sequence). The CDR3 spans 14 residues. CDR3 in amino acids: CASSQRTSGDTQYF. The CDR3 nucleotides read TGTGCCAGCAGCCAAAGGACTAGCGGTGATACGCAGTATTTT.

The chain has TRBV29-1 and TRBJ2-7; D possibly matches TRBD1 or TRBD2 (6 bases each). With 3 bases removed from V and 5 bases from J, the gap between germline ends came to 17 bases. CDR1 and CDR2 (germline): SQVTM, ANQGSEA. CDR3 length equals 14 residues. The DNA of the CDR3 is TGCAGCGTTGACCCCAGTGCCGGGGGCCACGAGCAGTACTTC. Protein: CSVDPSAGGHEQYF.

This chain joins TRBV27 and TRBJ2-7; D possibly matches TRBD1 or TRBD2 (5 bases each). V lost 9 bases and J 0 bases, leaving 12 bases between the germline ends. Germline V gene lookup returns CDR1 MNHEY and CDR2 SMNVEV (reference sequence). The CDR3 is 13 amino acids. Here the CDR3 reads CARGPGCSYEQYF. CDR3 DNA: TGTGCCAGGGGGCCGGGGTGCTCCTACGAGCAGTACTTC.

The V call is TRBV9, the J call TRBJ2-7, with D possibly matching TRBD1 (8 bases). This CDR3 spans 13 amino acids. V was clipped by 0 bases and J by 9 bases, with 13 bases between them. Germline CDR1 SGDLS, CDR2 YYNGEE. The CDR3 region is CASSVEQGGRQYF. For the CDR3, the DNA is TGTGCCAGCAGCGTAGAACAGGGGGGGAGGCAGTACTTC.

This clone was counted a few times. V and J are TRBV4-3 and TRBJ1-1; D gene unclear. The V end was cut by 4 bases, the J end by 1 base, with 10 bases between. Germline CDR1 is LGHNA and CDR2 is YSLEER. This CDR3 comprises 14 residues. The CDR3 DNA is TGCGCCAGCAGCCTGGGGAGACAGAACACTGAAGCTTTCTTT. Translation gives CASSLGRQNTEAFF.

The genes are TRBV11-2 and TRBJ1-2; D is uncertain. V lost 4 bases, J lost 5 bases, and 11 bases lay in between. This CDR3 is built from 13 residues. Per the germline V gene, CDR1 is SGHAT and CDR2 is FQNNGV. CDR3 residues: CASSSGLGYGYTF. CDR3 sequence (DNA): TGTGCCAGCAGCTCGGGCCTAGGTTATGGCTACACCTTC. Complete variable domain (other parts from reference TRBV11-2 and TRBJ1-2): EAGVAQSPRYKIIEKRQSVAFWCNPISGHATLYWYQQILGQGPKLLIQFQNNGVVDDSQLPKDRFSAERLKGVDSTLKIQPAKLEDSAVYLCASSSGLGYGYTFGSGTRLTVV.

The genes are TRBV19 and TRBJ1-6; D is possibly TRBD1 (5 bases). The CDR3 covers 13 residues. Trimming shortened V by 7 bases and J by 9 bases, and 13 bases separated the two germline ends. Germline CDR1 reads LNHDA; CDR2 reads SQIVND (reference sequence). CDR3 sequence: CASKWTGGSPLHF. DNA for the CDR3: TGTGCCAGTAAGTGGACGGGGGGTTCACCCCTCCACTTT.

The chain has TRBV5-1 and TRBJ1-1; 10 bases agree with TRBD1. The CDR3 sequence is 17 residues long. CDR1 is SGHRS, CDR2 YFSETQ, per germline. V shed 0 bases and J 10 bases; nucleotides not matched to a gene: 15. The CDR3 region is CASSLGGRDRGPGVAFF. The CDR3 coding sequence is TGCGCCAGCAGCTTGGGCGGCCGGGACAGGGGCCCGGGGGTAGCTTTCTTT.

This chain connects TRBV25-1 to TRBJ2-1, with TRBD2 matching 10 bases. CDR1 MGHDK and CDR2 SYGVNS come from the germline V gene. V shed 1 base and J 0 bases; nucleotides not matched to a gene: 3. The CDR3 runs 17 residues. The CDR3: CASSESRTSGSYNEQFF. The CDR3, as DNA: TGTGCCAGCAGTGAATCACGGACTAGCGGCTCCTACAATGAGCAGTTCTTC.

The chain employs TRBV6-6 and TRBJ2-2; D gene ambiguous. Germline CDR1 and CDR2: MNHNY and SVGAGI (reference sequence). This CDR3 is 15 amino acids long. Trimming left V 0 bases short and J 2 bases short, with 7 bases between. The CDR3 loop reads CASSYSTANTGELFF. For the CDR3, the DNA is TGTGCCAGCAGTTACTCGACCGCCAACACCGGGGAGCTGTTTTTT.

This clone was observed a single time. This chain connects TRBV5-4 to TRBJ1-5; D call uncertain. V was cut by 0 bases and J by 5 bases, with 6 bases left in between. Germline V gene sequence: CDR1 SGHNT, CDR2 YYREEE (reference sequence). The CDR3 is made up of 13 amino acids. CDR3 nucleotide sequence: TGTGCCAGCAGCTTGGATGGGGATCAGCCCCAGCATTTT. As protein: CASSLDGDQPQHF.

The genes are TRBV19 and TRBJ2-7; 9 bases match TRBD2. Germline CDR1 is LNHDA and CDR2 is SQIVND (reference sequence). The CDR3 is 14 amino acids. The ends lost 6 bases at V and 4 bases at J; junction bases unmatched: 7. This chain's CDR3 is CASRETSGKYEQYF. For the CDR3, the DNA is TGTGCCAGTAGGGAGACTAGCGGAAAATACGAGCAGTACTTC.

The chain uses TRBV7-2 and TRBJ2-2; D remains ambiguous. V dropped 5 bases and J dropped 6 bases, with 10 bases sitting between them. The CDR3 runs 13 residues. The germline V gene encodes CDR1 SGHTA and CDR2 FQGNSA. CDR3 sequence: CASSLNFPGELFF. CDR3 nucleotide sequence: TGTGCCAGCAGCCTCAACTTCCCCGGGGAGCTGTTTTTT. The full variable domain, completed using reference TRBV7-2 and TRBJ2-2, is GAGVSQSPSNKVTEKGKDVELRCDPISGHTALYWYRQSLGQGLEFLIYFQGNSAPDKSGLPSDRFSAERTGGSVSTLTIQRTQQEDSAVYLCASSLNFPGELFFGEGSRLTVL.

For the CDR3, the DNA is TGTGCCACCAGCAGAGATAGGGAGACCCAGTACTTC. As protein: CATSRDRETQYF. This chain links TRBV15 with TRBJ2-5; D ambiguous. The length of the CDR3 is 12 residues. Germline V gene sequence: CDR1 LNHNV, CDR2 YYDKDF (reference sequence). V was shortened by 0 bases and J by 5 bases, with 4 bases between the two germline ends. The full variable domain, rest sourced from reference TRBV15 and TRBJ2-5, is DAMVIQNPRYQVTQFGKPVTLSCSQTLNHNVMYWYQQKSSQAPKLLFHYYDKDFNNEADTPDNFQSRRPNTSFCFLDIRSPGLGDTAMYLCATSRDRETQYFGPGTRLLVL.

This chain joins TRBV2 and TRBJ1-2; D gene uncertain. This CDR3 comprises 11 residues. CDR1 is SNHLY and CDR2 is FYNNEI in the germline V gene. V shed 7 bases and J shed 8 bases, with 11 bases lying between them. CDR3 residues: CASIFHTGYTF. Here the CDR3 DNA reads TGTGCCAGCATTTTCCACACGGGCTACACCTTC.

The chain has TRBV28 and TRBJ1-5; no clear D gene. V was pared by 2 bases and J by 1 base, with 12 bases between. In germline, CDR1 is MDHEN, CDR2 SYDVKM. CDR3 length equals 16 residues. CDR3 in DNA: TGTGCCAGCAGTTTAAGGGTTGGGGTAAGCAATCAGCCCCAGCATTTT. Its protein is CASSLRVGVSNQPQHF.

V and J are TRBV6-5 and TRBJ1-2; TRBD1 aligns across 8 bases. The CDR3 is 13 residues long. Per the germline V gene, CDR1 is MNHEY and CDR2 is SVGAGI. V shed 6 bases and J 6 bases; nucleotides not matched to a gene: 6. The CDR3 reads CASSETGDNGYTF. The CDR3 DNA reads TGTGCCAGCAGCGAGACAGGGGATAATGGCTACACCTTC.

The J gene is TRBJ2-3, the V gene TRBV5-4; 14 bases agree with TRBD2. From germline, CDR1 is SGHNT and CDR2 YYREEE (reference sequence). The junction had 6 bases not matched to a gene; V was cut back by 4 bases and J by 2 bases. This CDR3 comprises 17 residues. CDR3 nucleotide sequence: TGTGCCAGCAGCCTGTGGACTAGCGGGGGGATCACAGATACGCAGTATTTT. This codes for CASSLWTSGGITDTQYF.

The chain employs TRBV6-5 and TRBJ2-1; D gene unclear. V lost 4 bases and J 3 bases, leaving 1 base between the germline ends. This CDR3 is built from 11 residues. CDR1 MNHEY and CDR2 SVGAGI come from the germline V gene. In DNA, the CDR3 is TGTGCCAGCAGTTTCTACAATGAGCAGTTCTTC. It specifies CASSFYNEQFF.

The chain combines TRBV7-3 with TRBJ2-2, with D perhaps TRBD1 or TRBD2 (5 bases each). V was trimmed by 3 bases and J by 3 bases, leaving 8 bases between them. The length of the CDR3 is 14 residues. CDR1 and CDR2 from the germline V gene are SGHTA and FQGTGA. The CDR3 coding sequence is TGTGCCAGCAGCTTCCAGGGAGACACCGGGGAGCTGTTTTTT. It translates to CASSFQGDTGELFF.

The rearrangement links TRBV6-4 to TRBJ1-2; D is unresolved. Germline V CDR1 and CDR2: MRHNA, SNTAGT. This CDR3 has 14 amino acids. V was cut by 6 bases and J by 0 bases, with 11 bases left in between. The CDR3 DNA reads as TGTGCCAGCAGGCCGTTAGGGACTAACTATGGCTACACCTTC. Its protein is CASRPLGTNYGYTF.

The V call is TRBV19, the J call TRBJ2-5, with D perhaps TRBD1 or TRBD2 (6 bases each). Germline V gives CDR1 LNHDA, CDR2 SQIVND (reference sequence). V was trimmed by 1 base and J by 2 bases, leaving 11 bases between them. The CDR3 spans 15 residues. In nucleotides, the CDR3 is TGTGCCAGTAGTATAGGGTTAGGGGGGCAAGAGACCCAGTACTTC. Its translation is CASSIGLGGQETQYF. The full variable domain, in which reference TRBV19 and TRBJ2-5 provide the parts outside the CDR3, is DGGITQSPKYLFRKEGQNVTLSCEQNLNHDAMYWYRQDPGQGLRLIYYSQIVNDFQKGDIAEGYSVSREKKESFPLTVTSAQKNPTAFYLCASSIGLGGQETQYFGPGTRLLVL.